The T cell receptor (beta chain) described here comes from a study of blood T cell repertoires in COVID-19 (dated by TCRdb to 2018 to 2020). Looking at the study overall: Samples from collaborators originated in the United States, Italy and Spain and spanned both the acute and convalescent phases of COVID-19. The prospective study material was composed of cDNA or gDNA derived from T cells, B-cell-depleted T cells, or PBMCs. Subjects who had been exposed to COVID-19, were actively infected with it, or had recovered from it provided the deeply sampled blood TCRbeta repertoires that made up the dataset. A freely available public database, intended as a resource for researchers studying the immune response to SARS-CoV-2, is where the repertoires were released. The samples were drawn from the first 160 participants of the ongoing ImmuneRACE study and from some 1,300 subjects provided by 6 global collaborators. Sample metadata almost always included a de-identified subject ID, COVID-19 status, age in years and sex. Where available, HLA class I and class II types were obtained from metadata supplied by the sample provider rather than from assay-based typing.

Here is what the overall study found, with its caveats: The quantity of clinical and demographic metadata differed by source and by participant and was supplied without curation.

The CDR3 has 15 amino acids, counting the end cysteine and phenylalanine. Of the read, only the CDR3 DNA is kept; its 45 bases are in frame from base 1. Taken from the germline V gene, the CDR1 and CDR2 loops are SGHTA and FQGNSA. At the junction V is shortened by 7 bases and J by 3 bases, with 18 bases in between. TCRbeta CDR3 regions were amplified from genomic DNA using the immunoSEQ Assay, a bias-controlled multiplex PCR. As for the original processing: The number of nucleated cells in each sample was estimated by amplification of reference gene primers within the assay. To quantify the absolute abundance of each unique TCRbeta CDR3 rearrangement, sequence reads were collapsed and filtered. For each sample, productive Simpson clonality was calculated as the square root of Simpson's diversity index across productive rearrangements. TCRdb stores this immuneACCESS table with in-frame sequences only. Part of the clones is absent; in the studies checked, under half of the shortfall reflects unresolved V genes, and no reason is known for the rest. The V and J calls and the clone size are those of that table, but D and trimming were determined from the DNA. The sample table contains 390,000 or so clones; only one count was recorded for about 90% of them. Together, the top ten hold around 7% of the sample.

Points on this clone: Its antigen is not yet known. Base qualities are missing; no much larger clone stands one base away.

The collaborating institutions used their own protocols to collect whole blood in K2EDTA tubes. For TCRbeta analysis, collaborator samples were shipped as frozen whole blood, as isolated PBMCs, or as DNA extracted from either sample type. This sequence uses TRBV7-2 and TRBJ1-1; a weak D assignment points to TRBD1 (6 bases agree). The source is a man younger than 35 with active or convalescent COVID-19. Specimen: peripheral blood. The CDR3 protein is CASTRIRGGDTEAFF. At the DNA level, the sequence is TGTGCCAGCACCCGGATACGAGGGGGGGACACTGAAGCTTTCTTT.